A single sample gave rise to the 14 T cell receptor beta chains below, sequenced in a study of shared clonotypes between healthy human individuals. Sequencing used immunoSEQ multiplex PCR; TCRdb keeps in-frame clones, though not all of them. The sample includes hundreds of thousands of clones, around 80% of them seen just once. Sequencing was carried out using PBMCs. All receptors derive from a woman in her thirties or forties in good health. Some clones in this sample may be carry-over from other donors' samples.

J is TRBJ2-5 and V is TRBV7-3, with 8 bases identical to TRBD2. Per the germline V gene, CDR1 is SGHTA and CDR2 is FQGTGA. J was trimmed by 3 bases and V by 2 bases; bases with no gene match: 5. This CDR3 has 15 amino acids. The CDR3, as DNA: TGTGCCAGCAGCTTAGCGGGAGGACCCGAAGAGACCCAGTACTTC. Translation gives CASSLAGGPEETQYF.

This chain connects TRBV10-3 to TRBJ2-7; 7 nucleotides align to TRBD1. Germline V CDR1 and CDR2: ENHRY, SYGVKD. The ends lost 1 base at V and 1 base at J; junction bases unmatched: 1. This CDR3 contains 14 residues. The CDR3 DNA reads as TGTGCCATCAGTGAGTGGGACAGATCCTACGAGCAGTACTTC. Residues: CAISEWDRSYEQYF.

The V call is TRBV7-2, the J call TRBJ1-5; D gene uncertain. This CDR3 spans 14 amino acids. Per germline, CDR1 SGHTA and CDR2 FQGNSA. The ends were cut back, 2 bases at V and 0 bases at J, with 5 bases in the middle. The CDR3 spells CASSLQFSNQPQHF. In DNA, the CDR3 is TGTGCCAGCAGCTTACAGTTTAGCAATCAGCCCCAGCATTTT.

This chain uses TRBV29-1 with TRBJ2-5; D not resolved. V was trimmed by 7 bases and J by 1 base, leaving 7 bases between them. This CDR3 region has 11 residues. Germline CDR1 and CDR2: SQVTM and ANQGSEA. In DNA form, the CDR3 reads TGCAGCGGTGGAATCCAAGAGACCCAGTACTTC. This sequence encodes CSGGIQETQYF.

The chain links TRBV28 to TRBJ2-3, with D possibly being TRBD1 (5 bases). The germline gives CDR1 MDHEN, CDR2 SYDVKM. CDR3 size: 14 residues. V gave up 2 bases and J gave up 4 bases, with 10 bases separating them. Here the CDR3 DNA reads TGTGCCAGCAGTTTAATGACAGTCCCAGATACGCAGTATTTT. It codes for CASSLMTVPDTQYF.

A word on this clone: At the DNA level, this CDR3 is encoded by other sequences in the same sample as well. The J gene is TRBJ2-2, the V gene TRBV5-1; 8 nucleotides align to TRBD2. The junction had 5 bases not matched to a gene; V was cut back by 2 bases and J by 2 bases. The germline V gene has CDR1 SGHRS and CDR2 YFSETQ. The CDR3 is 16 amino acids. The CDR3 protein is CASSLLLAANTGELFF. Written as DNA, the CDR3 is TGCGCCAGCAGCTTATTACTAGCGGCTAACACCGGGGAGCTGTTTTTT.

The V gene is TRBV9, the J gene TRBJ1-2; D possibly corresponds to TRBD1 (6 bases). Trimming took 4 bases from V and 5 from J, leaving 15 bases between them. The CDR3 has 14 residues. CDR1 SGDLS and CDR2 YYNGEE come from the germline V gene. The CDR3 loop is CASSSSGGAYGYTF. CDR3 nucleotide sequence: TGTGCCAGCAGCTCTAGTGGGGGGGCGTATGGCTACACCTTC.

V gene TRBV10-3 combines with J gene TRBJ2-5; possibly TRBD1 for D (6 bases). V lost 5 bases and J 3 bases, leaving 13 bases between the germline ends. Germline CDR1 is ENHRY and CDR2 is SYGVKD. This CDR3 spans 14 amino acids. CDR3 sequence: CAISPRGGKETQYF. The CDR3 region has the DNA TGTGCCATCAGTCCCCGAGGGGGAAAAGAGACCCAGTACTTC.

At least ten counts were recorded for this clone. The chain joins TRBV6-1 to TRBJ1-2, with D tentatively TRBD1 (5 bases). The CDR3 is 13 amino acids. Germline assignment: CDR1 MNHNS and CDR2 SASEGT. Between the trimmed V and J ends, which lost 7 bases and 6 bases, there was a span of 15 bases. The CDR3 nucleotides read TGTGCCAGCACACCTGGACGGGGGAATGGCTACACCTTC. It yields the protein CASTPGRGNGYTF.

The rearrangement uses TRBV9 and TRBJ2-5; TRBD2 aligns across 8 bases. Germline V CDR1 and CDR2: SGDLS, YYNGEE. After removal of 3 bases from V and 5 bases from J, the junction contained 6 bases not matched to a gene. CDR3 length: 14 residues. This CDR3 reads CASSARGGRETQYF. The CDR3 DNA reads TGTGCCAGCAGCGCTCGGGGGGGTCGGGAGACCCAGTACTTC. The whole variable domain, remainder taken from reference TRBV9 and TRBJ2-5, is DSGVTQTPKHLITATGQRVTLRCSPRSGDLSVYWYQQSLDQGLQFLIQYYNGEERAKGNILERFSAQQFPDLHSELNLSSLELGDSALYFCASSARGGRETQYFGPGTRLLVL.

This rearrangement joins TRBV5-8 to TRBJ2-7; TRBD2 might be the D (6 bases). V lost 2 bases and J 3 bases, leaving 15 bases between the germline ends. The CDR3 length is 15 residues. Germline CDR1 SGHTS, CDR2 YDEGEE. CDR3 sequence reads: CASSFTGLIHYEQYF. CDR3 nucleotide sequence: TGTGCCAGCAGCTTCACTGGACTAATCCACTACGAGCAGTACTTC.

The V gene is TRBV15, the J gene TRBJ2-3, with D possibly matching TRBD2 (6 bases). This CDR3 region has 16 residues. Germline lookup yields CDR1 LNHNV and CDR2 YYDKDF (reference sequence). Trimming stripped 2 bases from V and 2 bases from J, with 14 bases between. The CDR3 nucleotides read TGTGCCACCAGCAGAATACCGGGACTCAACACAGATACGCAGTATTTT. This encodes CATSRIPGLNTDTQYF.

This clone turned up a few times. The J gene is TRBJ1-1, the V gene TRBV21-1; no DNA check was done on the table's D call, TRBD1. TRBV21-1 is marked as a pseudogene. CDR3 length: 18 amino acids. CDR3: CASSLQGRARRSDTEAFF. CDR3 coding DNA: TGTGCCAGCAGCTTACAGGGACGGGCTAGGAGGTCGGACACTGAAGCTTTCTTT.

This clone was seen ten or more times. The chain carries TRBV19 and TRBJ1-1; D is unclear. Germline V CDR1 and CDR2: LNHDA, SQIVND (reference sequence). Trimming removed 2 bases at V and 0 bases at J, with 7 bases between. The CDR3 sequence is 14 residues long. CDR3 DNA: TGTGCCAGTAGTATACTAGGGCTGAACACTGAAGCTTTCTTT. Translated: CASSILGLNTEAFF.